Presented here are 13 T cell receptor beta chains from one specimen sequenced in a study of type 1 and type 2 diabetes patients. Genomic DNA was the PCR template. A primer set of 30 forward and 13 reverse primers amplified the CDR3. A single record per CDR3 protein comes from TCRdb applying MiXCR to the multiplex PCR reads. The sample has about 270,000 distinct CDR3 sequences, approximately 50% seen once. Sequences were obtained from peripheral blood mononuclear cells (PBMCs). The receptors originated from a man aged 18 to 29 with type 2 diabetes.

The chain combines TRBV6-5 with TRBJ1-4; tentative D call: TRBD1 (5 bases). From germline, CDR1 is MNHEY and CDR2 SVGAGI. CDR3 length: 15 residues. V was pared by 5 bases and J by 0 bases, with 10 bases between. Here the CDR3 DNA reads TGTGCCAGCAGTGGGGTCAGGGCAACTAATGAAAAACTGTTTTTT. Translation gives CASSGVRATNEKLFF.

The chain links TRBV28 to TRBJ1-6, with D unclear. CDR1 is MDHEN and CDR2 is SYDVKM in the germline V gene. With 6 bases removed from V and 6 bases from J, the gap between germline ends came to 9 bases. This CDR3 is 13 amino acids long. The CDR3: CASSPRTNSPLHF. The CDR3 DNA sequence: TGTGCCAGCAGCCCTCGAACTAATTCACCCCTCCACTTT.

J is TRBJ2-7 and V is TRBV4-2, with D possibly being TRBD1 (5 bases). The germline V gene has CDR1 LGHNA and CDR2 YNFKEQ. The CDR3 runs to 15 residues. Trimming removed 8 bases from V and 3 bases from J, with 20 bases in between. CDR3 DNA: TGTGCCAGCTCTGACCAGGACAAAACCTACTACGAGCAGTACTTC. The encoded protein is CASSDQDKTYYEQYF.

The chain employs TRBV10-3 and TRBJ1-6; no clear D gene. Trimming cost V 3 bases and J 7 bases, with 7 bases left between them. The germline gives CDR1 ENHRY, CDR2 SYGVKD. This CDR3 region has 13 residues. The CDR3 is CAISEMGNSPLHF. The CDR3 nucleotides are TGTGCCATCAGTGAAATGGGGAATTCACCCCTCCACTTT.

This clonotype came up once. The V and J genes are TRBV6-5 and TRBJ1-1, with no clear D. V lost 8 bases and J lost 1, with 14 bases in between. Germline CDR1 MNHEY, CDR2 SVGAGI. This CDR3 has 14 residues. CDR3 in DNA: TGTGCCAGCGTAACCGGGGTTTCGAACACTGAAGCTTTCTTT. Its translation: CASVTGVSNTEAFF.

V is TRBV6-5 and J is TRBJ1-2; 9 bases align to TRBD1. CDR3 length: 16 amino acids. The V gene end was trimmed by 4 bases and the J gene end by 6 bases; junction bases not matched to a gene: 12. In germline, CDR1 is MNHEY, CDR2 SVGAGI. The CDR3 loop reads CASSLVPGTGNNGYTF. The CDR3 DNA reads TGTGCCAGCAGTTTGGTCCCCGGGACAGGGAATAATGGCTACACCTTC.

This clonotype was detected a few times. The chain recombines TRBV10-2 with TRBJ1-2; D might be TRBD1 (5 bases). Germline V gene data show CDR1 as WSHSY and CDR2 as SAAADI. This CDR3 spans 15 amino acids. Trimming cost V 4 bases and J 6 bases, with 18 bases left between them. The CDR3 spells CASSVFSGTVHGYTF. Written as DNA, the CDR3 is TGCGCCAGCAGTGTCTTCTCAGGGACGGTGCATGGCTACACCTTC.

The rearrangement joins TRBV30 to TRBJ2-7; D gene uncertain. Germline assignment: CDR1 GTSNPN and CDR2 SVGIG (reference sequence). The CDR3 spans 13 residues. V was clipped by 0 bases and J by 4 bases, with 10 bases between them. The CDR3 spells CAWSVVVGYEQYF. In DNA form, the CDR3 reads TGTGCCTGGAGTGTAGTTGTGGGGTACGAGCAGTACTTC.

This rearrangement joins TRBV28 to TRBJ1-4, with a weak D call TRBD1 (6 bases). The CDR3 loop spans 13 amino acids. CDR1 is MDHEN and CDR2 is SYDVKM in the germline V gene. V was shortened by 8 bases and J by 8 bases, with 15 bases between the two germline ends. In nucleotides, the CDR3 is TGTGCCAGCGAGGAAACAGGGAGGGAAAAACTGTTTTTT. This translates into CASEETGREKLFF.

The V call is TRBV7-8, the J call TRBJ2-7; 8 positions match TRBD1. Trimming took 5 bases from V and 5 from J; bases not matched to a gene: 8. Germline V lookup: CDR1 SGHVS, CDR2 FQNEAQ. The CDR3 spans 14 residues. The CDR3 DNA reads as TGTGCCAGCAGCCAGAGACAGGGGATCCACGAGCAGTACTTC. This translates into CASSQRQGIHEQYF.

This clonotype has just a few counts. The CDR3 spells CASSLELGSEAFF. The DNA for the CDR3 is TGTGCCAGCAGCTTAGAGCTAGGATCAGAAGCTTTCTTT. The chain employs TRBV7-3 and TRBJ1-1; D not resolved. CDR1 SGHTA and CDR2 FQGTGA come from the germline V gene. The CDR3 has 13 amino acids. Trimming took 2 bases from V and 8 from J, leaving 12 bases between them.

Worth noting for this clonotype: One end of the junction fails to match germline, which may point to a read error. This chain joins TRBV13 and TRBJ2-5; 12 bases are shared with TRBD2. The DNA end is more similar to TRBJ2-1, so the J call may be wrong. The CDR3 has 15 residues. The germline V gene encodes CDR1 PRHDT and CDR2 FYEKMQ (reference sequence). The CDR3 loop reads CASTYLAGGINEQFF. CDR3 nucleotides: TGCGCCAGCACCTATCTAGCGGGAGGGATCAATGAGCAGTTCTTC.

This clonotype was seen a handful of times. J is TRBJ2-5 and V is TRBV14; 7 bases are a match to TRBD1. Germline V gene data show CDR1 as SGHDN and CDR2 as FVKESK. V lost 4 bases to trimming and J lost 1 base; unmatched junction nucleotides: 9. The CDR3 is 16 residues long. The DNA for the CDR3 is TGTGCCAGCAGCCTCCGACAGGGCTTTATCCAAGAGACCCAGTACTTC. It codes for CASSLRQGFIQETQYF.